The next 8 T cell receptor beta chains were all read from a single sample in a study of blood T cells in healthy people across ages. Primers used in a second PCR of roughly 6 to 11 cycles were a sample-barcoded 5' primer and a J-beta primer mix. TCRdb redid the calling of the 5' RACE reads with MiXCR, one entry per CDR3 protein. The table includes about 760,000 distinct CDR3 sequences, about 25% detected once. These data also featured in a second study, about T cells of mothers and their children.

Material for sequencing was blood. Every receptor here comes from a boy aged 5-17 years in good health.

J is TRBJ2-7 and V is TRBV28, with TRBD2 matching 7 bases. The length of the CDR3 is 15 residues. CDR1 and CDR2 (germline): MDHEN, SYDVKM. Trimming removed 6 bases from V and 6 bases from J; junction bases left unmatched: 14. The CDR3 DNA follows: TGTGCCAGCAGGCAAGGACTAGTCATAGCCGGCGAGCAGTACTTC. Translation: CASRQGLVIAGEQYF.

This clonotype occurred a few times. The chain combines TRBV7-2 with TRBJ2-5, with 7 bases fitting TRBD1. After removal of 4 bases from V and 5 bases from J, the junction contained 4 bases not matched to a gene. Germline CDR1 and CDR2: SGHTA and FQGNSA. The CDR3 has 13 residues. The CDR3 loop is CASSSQGWETQYF. The CDR3 region has the DNA TGTGCCAGCAGCTCACAGGGGTGGGAGACCCAGTACTTC.

This clonotype was found a few times. The chain joins TRBV10-3 to TRBJ2-5; 10 nucleotides agree with TRBD1. The better agreement between TRBJ2-7 and the DNA end casts doubt on the J call. The CDR3 is 16 residues long. Germline assignment: CDR1 ENHRY and CDR2 SYGVKD. The CDR3 nucleotides are TGTGCCATCAGGGATGGGTCAGGGGACAGGGGCCACGAGCAGTACTTC. It translates to CAIRDGSGDRGHEQYF.

This rearrangement joins TRBV5-1 to TRBJ1-6; 9 bases line up with TRBD1. The CDR3 totals 14 residues. V dropped 4 bases and J dropped 10; count of bases not matched to a gene: 6. CDR1 is SGHRS, CDR2 YFSETQ, per germline. CDR3 protein: CASSSTGGQSPLHF. The CDR3 bases are TGCGCCAGCAGCAGCACAGGGGGCCAGTCACCCCTCCACTTT.

This clonotype has only a few counts. The chain joins TRBV5-4 to TRBJ2-1; 8 bases line up with TRBD1. This CDR3 spans 15 amino acids. Germline trimming cut 3 bases from V and 4 bases from J; bases unmatched to any gene: 6. The germline V gene encodes CDR1 SGHNT and CDR2 YYREEE (reference sequence). The CDR3: CASSYLGQGYNEQFF. The CDR3 DNA follows: TGTGCCAGCAGCTATTTAGGACAGGGTTACAATGAGCAGTTCTTC.

The rearrangement links TRBV7-3 to TRBJ2-1, with 8 bases fitting TRBD2. The germline V gene has CDR1 SGHTA and CDR2 FQGTGA. With 1 base clipped from V and 5 bases from J, the junction kept 7 bases outside the gene matches. CDR3 size: 16 residues. CDR3 sequence: CASSLNPGLEHNEQFF. The CDR3 DNA sequence: TGTGCCAGCAGCTTAAACCCGGGACTAGAACACAATGAGCAGTTCTTC.

This clonotype occurred a few times. The V call is TRBV25-1, the J call TRBJ2-3, with TRBD1 identical over 9 bases. Germline loops: CDR1 MGHDK, CDR2 SYGVNS. Losses at the gene ends were 4 bases for V and 6 bases for J; bases not matched to a gene: 8. The CDR3 totals 15 residues. The CDR3 DNA reads TGTGCCAGCAGTGCCTGGACAGGGGATGCCGATACGCAGTATTTT. This sequence encodes CASSAWTGDADTQYF.

There are a few counts of this clonotype. The chain employs TRBV18 and TRBJ2-1; no clear D gene. With 3 bases removed from V and 6 bases from J, the gap between germline ends came to 6 bases. CDR3 length: 12 residues. The germline gives CDR1 KGHSH, CDR2 LQKENI. The CDR3 DNA reads TGTGCCAGCTCACCGCCCCTCAATGAGCAGTTCTTC. This encodes CASSPPLNEQFF.